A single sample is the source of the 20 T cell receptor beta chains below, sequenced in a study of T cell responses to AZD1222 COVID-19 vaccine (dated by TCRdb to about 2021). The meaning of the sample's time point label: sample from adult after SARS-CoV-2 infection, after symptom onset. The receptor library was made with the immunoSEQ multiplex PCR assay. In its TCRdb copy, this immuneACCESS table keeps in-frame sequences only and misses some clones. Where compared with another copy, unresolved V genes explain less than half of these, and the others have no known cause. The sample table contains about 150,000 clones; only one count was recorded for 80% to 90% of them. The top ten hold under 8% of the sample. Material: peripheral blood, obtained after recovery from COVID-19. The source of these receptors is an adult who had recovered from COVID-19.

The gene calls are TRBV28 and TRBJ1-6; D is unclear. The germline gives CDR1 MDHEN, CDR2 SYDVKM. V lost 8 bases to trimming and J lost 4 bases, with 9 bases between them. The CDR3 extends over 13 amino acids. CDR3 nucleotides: TGTGCCAGCCAAAACATGTATAATTCACCCCTCCACTTT. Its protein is CASQNMYNSPLHF.

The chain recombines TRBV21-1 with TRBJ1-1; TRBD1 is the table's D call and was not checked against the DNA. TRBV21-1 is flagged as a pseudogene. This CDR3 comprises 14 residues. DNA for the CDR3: TGTGCCAGCAGCAAAGATGTCGGGACAGAGGGAGCTTTCTTT. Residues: CASSKDVGTEGAFF.

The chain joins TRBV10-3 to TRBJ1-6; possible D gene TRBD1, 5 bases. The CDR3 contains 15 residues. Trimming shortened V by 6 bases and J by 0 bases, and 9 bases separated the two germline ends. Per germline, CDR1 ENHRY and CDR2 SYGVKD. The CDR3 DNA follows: TGTGCCATCAGGGGGGACGGCTCCTATAATTCACCCCTCCACTTT. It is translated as CAIRGDGSYNSPLHF.

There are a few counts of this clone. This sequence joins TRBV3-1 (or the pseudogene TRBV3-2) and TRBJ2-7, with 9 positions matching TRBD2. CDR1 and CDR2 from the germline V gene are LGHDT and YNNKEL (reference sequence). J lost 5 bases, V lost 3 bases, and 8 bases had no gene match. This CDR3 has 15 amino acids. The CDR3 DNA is TGTGCCAGCAGCCAGAATAGCGGGAGCACCCACGAGCAGTACTTC. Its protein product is CASSQNSGSTHEQYF.

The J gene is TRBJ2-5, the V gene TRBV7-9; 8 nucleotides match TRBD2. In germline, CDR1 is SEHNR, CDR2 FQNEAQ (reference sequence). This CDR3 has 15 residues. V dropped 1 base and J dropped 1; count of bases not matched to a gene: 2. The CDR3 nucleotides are TGTGCCAGCAGCTTAGAACTAGCGGTCCAAGAGACCCAGTACTTC. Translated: CASSLELAVQETQYF.

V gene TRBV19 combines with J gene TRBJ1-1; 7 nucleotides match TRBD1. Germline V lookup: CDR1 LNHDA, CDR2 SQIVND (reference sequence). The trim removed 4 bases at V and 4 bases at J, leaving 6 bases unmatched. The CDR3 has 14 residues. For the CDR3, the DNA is TGTGCCAGTAGTAGCCCAGGGGGTTTCACTGAAGCTTTCTTT. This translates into CASSSPGGFTEAFF.

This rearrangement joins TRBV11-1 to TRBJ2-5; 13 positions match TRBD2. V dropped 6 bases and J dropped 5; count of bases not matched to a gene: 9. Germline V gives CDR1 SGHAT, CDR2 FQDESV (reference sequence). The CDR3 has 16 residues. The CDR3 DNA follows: TGTGCCAGCAGTCTCCAGACTAGCGGGAGGCGGGAGACCCAGTACTTC. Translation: CASSLQTSGRRETQYF.

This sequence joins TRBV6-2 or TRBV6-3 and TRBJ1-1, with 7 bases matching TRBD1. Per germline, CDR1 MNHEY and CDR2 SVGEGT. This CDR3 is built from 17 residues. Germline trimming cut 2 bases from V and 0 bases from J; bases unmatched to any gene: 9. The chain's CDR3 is CASSYPQGVSVNTEAFF. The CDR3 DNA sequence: TGTGCCAGCAGTTACCCCCAGGGGGTTTCCGTGAACACTGAAGCTTTCTTT.

The CDR3 DNA reads as TGCGCCAGCAGTGAACAGCGGGCAATCAATGAGCAGTTCTTC. It yields the protein CASSEQRAINEQFF. The chain joins TRBV10-1 to TRBJ2-1; weak D call: TRBD2 (6 bases). Germline loops: CDR1 WNHNN, CDR2 SYGVQD (reference sequence). The CDR3 covers 14 residues. The ends were cut back, 3 bases at V and 6 bases at J, with 12 bases in the middle.

The CDR3 sequence is CASRDRSTDTQYF. The CDR3 bases are TGTGCCAGTCGGGACCGAAGCACAGATACGCAGTATTTT. The chain joins TRBV19 to TRBJ2-3, with D tentatively TRBD1 or TRBD2 (5 bases each). Germline V CDR1 and CDR2: LNHDA, SQIVND (reference sequence). This CDR3 region has 13 residues. V lost 8 bases and J 0 bases, leaving 9 bases between the germline ends.

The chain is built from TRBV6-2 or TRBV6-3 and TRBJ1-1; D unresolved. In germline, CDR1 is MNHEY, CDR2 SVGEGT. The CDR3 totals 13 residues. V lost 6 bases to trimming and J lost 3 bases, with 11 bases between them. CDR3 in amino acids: CASSPNTYTEAFF. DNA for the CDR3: TGTGCCAGCAGCCCTAACACCTACACTGAAGCTTTCTTT.

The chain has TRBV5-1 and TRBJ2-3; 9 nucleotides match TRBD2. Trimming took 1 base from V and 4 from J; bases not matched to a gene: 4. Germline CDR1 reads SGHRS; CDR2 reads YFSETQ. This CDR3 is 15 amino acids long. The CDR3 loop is CASSLSAGGADTQYF. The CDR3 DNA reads TGCGCCAGCAGCTTGTCGGCGGGGGGGGCAGATACGCAGTATTTT. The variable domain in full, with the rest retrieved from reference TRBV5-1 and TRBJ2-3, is KAGVTQTPRYLIKTRGQQVTLSCSPISGHRSVSWYQQTPGQGLQFLFEYFSETQRNKGNFPGRFSGRQFSNSRSEMNVSTLELGDSALYLCASSLSAGGADTQYFGPGTRLTVL.

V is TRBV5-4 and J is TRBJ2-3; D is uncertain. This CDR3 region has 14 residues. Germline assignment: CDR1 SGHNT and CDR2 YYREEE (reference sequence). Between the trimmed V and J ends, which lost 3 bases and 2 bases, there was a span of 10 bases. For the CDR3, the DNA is TGTGCCAGCAGCTCAGCGTTATCCACAGATACGCAGTATTTT. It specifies CASSSALSTDTQYF. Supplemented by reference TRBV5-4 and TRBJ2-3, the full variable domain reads ETGVTQSPTHLIKTRGQQVTLRCSSQSGHNTVSWYQQALGQGPQFIFQYYREEENGRGNFPPRFSGLQFPNYSSELNVNALELDDSALYLCASSSALSTDTQYFGPGTRLTVL.

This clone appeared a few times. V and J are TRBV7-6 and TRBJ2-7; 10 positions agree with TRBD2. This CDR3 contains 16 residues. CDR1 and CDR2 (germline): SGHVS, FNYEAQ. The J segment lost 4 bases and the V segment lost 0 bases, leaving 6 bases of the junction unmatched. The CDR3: CASSLAYASGRYEQYF. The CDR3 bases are TGTGCCAGCAGCTTAGCGTATGCTAGCGGGAGATACGAGCAGTACTTC.

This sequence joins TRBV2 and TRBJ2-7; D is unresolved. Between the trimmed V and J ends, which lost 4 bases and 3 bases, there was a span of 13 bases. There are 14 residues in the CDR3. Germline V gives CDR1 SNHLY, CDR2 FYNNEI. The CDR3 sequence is CASSGLAAHYEQYF. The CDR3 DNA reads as TGTGCCAGCAGTGGATTGGCAGCCCACTACGAGCAGTACTTC.

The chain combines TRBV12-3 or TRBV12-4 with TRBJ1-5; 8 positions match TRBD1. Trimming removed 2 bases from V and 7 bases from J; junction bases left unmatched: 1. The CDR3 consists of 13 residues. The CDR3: CASSLQGAQPQHF. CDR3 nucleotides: TGTGCCAGCAGTTTACAGGGGGCACAGCCCCAGCATTTT.

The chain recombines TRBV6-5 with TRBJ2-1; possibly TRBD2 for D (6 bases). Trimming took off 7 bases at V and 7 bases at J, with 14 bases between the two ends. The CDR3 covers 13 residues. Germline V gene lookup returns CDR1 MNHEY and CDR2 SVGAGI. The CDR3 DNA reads TGTGCCAGCAACGGAGACCGGGGGAATGAGCAGTTCTTC. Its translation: CASNGDRGNEQFF.

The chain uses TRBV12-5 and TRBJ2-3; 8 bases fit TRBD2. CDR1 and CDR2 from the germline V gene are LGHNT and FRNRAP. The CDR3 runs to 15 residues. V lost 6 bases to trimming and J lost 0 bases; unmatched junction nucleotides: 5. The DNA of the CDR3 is TGTGCTAGTGGAGCCCCTAGCGGGAGCACAGATACGCAGTATTTT. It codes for CASGAPSGSTDTQYF.

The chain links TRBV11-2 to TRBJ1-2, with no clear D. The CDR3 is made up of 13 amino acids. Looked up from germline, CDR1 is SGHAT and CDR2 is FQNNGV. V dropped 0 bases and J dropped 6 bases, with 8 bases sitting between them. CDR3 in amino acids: CASSLERQNGYTF. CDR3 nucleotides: TGTGCCAGCAGCTTAGAGCGTCAGAATGGCTACACCTTC.

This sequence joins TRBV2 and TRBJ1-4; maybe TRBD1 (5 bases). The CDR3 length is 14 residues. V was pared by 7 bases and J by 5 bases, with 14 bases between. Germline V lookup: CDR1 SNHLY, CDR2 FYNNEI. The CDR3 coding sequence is TGTGCCAGCATGTCCGGGACCGAGAATGAAAAACTGTTTTTT. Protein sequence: CASMSGTENEKLFF.